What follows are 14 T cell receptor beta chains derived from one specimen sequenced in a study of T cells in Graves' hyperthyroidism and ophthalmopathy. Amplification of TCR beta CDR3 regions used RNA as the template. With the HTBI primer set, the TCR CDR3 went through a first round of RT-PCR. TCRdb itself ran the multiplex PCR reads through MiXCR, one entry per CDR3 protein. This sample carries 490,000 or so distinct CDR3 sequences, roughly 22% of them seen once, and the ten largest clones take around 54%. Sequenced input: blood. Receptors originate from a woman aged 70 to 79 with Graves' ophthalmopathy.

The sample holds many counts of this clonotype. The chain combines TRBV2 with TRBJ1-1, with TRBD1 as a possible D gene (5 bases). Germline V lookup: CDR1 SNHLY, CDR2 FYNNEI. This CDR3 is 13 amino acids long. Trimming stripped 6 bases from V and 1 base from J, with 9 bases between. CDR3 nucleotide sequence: TGTGCCAGCAGGAACGGGGCGAACACTGAAGCTTTCTTT. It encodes CASRNGANTEAFF.

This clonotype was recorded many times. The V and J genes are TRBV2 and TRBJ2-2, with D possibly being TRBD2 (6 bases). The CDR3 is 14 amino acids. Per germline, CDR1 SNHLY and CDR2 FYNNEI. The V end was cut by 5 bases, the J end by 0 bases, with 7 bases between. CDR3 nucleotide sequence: TGTGCCAGCAGTTTAGCGGCGAACACCGGGGAGCTGTTTTTT. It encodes CASSLAANTGELFF.

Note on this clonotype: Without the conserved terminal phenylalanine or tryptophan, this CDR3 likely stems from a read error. CDR3 protein: CAIRGNYEQYL. DNA of the CDR3: TGTGCCATCAGGGGTAATTACGAGCAGTACCTC. The chain has TRBV10-3 and TRBJ2-7; D unresolved. The CDR3 covers 11 residues. Trimming left V 6 bases short and J 4 bases short, with 7 bases between. The germline CDR1 and CDR2 sequences are ENHRY and SYGVKD.

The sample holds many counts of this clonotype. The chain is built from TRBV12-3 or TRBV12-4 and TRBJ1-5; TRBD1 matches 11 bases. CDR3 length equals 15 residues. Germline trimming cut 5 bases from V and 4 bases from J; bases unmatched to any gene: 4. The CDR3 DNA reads TGTGCCAGCAGTCCGGGACAGGGGGGGAATCAGCCCCAGCATTTT. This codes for CASSPGQGGNQPQHF.

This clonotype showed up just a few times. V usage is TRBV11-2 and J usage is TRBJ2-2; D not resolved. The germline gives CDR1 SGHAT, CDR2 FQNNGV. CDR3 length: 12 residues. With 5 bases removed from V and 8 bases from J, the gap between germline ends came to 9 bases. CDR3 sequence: CASSHQGGELFF. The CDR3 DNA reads TGTGCCAGCAGCCACCAAGGGGGGGAGCTGTTTTTT.

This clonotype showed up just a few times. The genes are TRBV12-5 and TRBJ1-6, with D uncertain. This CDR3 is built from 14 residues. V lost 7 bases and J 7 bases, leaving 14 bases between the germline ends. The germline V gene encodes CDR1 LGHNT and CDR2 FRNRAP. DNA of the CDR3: TGTGCTAGTGCTGGCGGACTGGGAAATTCACCCCTCCACTTT. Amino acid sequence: CASAGGLGNSPLHF.

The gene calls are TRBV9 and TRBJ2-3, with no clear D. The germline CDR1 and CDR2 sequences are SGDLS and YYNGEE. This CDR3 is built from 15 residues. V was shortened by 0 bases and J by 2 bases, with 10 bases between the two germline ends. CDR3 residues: CASSVALPPTDTQYF. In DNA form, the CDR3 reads TGTGCCAGCAGCGTAGCCCTGCCCCCCACAGATACGCAGTATTTT. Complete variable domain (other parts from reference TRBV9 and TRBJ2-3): DSGVTQTPKHLITATGQRVTLRCSPRSGDLSVYWYQQSLDQGLQFLIQYYNGEERAKGNILERFSAQQFPDLHSELNLSSLELGDSALYFCASSVALPPTDTQYFGPGTRLTVL.

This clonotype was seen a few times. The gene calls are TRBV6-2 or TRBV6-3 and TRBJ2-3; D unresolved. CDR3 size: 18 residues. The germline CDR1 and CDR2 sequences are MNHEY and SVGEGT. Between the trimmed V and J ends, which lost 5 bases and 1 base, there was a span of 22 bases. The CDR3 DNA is TGTGCCAGCAGTCTTCATCTGGCGGCTCAAGGAGGCACAGATACGCAGTATTTT. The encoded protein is CASSLHLAAQGGTDTQYF.

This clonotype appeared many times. DNA of the CDR3: TGTGCCAGCCAGACGGGAGGGTACAATGAGCAGTTCTTC. Residues: CASQTGGYNEQFF. The V and J genes are TRBV12-3 or TRBV12-4 and TRBJ2-1; 8 nucleotides match TRBD2. This CDR3 spans 13 amino acids. V shed 8 bases and J 4 bases; nucleotides not matched to a gene: 4.

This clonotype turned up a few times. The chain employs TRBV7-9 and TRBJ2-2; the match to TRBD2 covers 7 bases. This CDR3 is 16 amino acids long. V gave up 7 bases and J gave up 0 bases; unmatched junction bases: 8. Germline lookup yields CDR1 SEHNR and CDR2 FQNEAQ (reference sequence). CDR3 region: CASIVSGRPNTGELFF. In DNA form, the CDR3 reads TGTGCCAGCATTGTTAGCGGGCGCCCGAACACCGGGGAGCTGTTTTTT. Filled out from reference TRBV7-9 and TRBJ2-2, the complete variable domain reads DTGVSQNPRHKITKRGQNVTFRCDPISEHNRLYWYRQTLGQGPEFLTYFQNEAQLEKSRLLSDRFSAERPKGSFSTLEIQRTEQGDSAMYLCASIVSGRPNTGELFFGEGSRLTVL.

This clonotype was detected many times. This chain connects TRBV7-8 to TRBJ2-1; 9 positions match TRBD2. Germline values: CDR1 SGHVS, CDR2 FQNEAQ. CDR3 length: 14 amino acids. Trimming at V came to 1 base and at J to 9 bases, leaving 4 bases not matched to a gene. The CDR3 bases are TGTGCCAGCAGCTTAGTGCGGGAGGGCCGTGAGCAGTTCTTC. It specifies CASSLVREGREQFF.

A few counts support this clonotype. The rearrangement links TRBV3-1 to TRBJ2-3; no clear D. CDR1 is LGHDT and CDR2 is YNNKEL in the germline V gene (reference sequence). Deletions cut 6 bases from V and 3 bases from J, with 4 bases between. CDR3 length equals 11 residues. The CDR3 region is CASRETDTQYF. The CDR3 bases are TGTGCCAGCAGAGAGACAGATACGCAGTATTTT.

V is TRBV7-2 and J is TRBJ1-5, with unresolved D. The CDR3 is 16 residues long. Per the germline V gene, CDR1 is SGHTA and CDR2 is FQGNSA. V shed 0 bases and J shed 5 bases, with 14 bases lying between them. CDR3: CASSLAGPQLDQPQHF. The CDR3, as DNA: TGTGCCAGCAGCTTAGCCGGGCCACAGTTAGATCAGCCCCAGCATTTT.

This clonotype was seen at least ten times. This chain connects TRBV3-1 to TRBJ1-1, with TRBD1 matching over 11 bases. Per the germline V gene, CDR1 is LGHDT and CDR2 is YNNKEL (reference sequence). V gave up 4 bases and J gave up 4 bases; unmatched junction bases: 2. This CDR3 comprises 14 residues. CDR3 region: CASSPGTGGTEAFF. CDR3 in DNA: TGTGCCAGCAGCCCCGGGACAGGGGGCACTGAAGCTTTCTTT.